This T cell receptor (beta chain) derives from a study of regulatory T cells in long-lasting Graves disease. Notes on the study in general: Since the sample size was small, accuracy may have been reduced. Persistent disease favored TRBV28, TRBJ1-2 and TRBJ2-5.

The germline V gene encodes CDR1 DFQATT and CDR2 SNEGSKA (reference sequence). V lost 1 base, J lost 8 bases, and 4 bases stayed unmatched. The CDR3 spans 14 residues. Time point in this sample: newly diagnosed GD, antithyroid drugs for less than 3 months. The authors made the TCR library using RNA they extracted from PBMCs. Libraries of TCR beta came from iRepertoire HTBI primers plus Arm-PCR of CDR3 regions. TCRdb itself ran the multiplex PCR reads through MiXCR, one entry per CDR3 protein. The table records around 420,000 distinct CDR3 sequences, about 15% of them present only once. As for this clonotype: The antigen remains unidentified.

These records were also assigned to another study, of T cells in Graves' hyperthyroidism and ophthalmopathy. As reported in that work: Clinicians diagnosed patients from clinical symptoms, serum thyroxine and TRAb, thyroid ultrasound and orbital computed tomography. Blood samples included most of the expanded thyroid clonotypes exceeding 0.001.

This receptor was taken from a woman in her thirties or forties with Graves disease. The rearrangement joins TRBV20-1 to TRBJ1-4; 10 bases fit TRBD1. Sequenced material: peripheral blood mononuclear cells (PBMCs), taken at new diagnosis, from a patient treated with antithyroid drugs. The CDR3 spells CSARVGQGVEKLFF. CDR3 sequence (DNA): TGCAGTGCTAGAGTAGGACAGGGGGTCGAAAAACTGTTTTTT.